The subject of this entry is one TCR beta chain. Its antigen remains unidentified. Unique molecular identifiers featured in how the TCRbeta library was prepared. Using its own MiXCR run on the PCR reads, TCRdb lists one record per CDR3 protein. Of around 300,000 distinct CDR3 sequences listed, about 7.3% are singletons. This sample was taken from a study of T-cell reconstitution after alpha-beta-depleted transplantation in children. The J segment lost 0 bases and the V segment lost 5 bases, leaving 14 bases of the junction unmatched. CDR1 and CDR2 (germline): DFQATT, SNEGSKA (reference sequence). This CDR3 comprises 17 residues. Whole-study results and caveats: Surviving recipient T cells and thymic progenitors underlay high day-60 TCRbeta diversity in some patients. Several hundred expanded graft clones reportedly were the source of alpha-beta T cells about two months after transplant. Hyperexpanded clones declined; after one year, newly produced T cells mostly supplied diversity.

The sample consisted of peripheral blood, taken 360 days after TCRalphabeta/CD19-depleted stem cell transplant. The TCR sequence derives from a female patient aged 2-9 years who had a stem cell transplant for Fanconi anemia, so the T cells may come from the graft donor. The rearrangement joins TRBV20-1 to TRBJ2-5; 8 positions agree with TRBD2. The CDR3 nucleotides read TGCAGTGCTCCCCCTTGGCGGGGGGCCCTATACCAAGAGACCCAGTACTTC. It codes for CSAPPWRGALYQETQYF.